The table lists the clone carrying this T cell receptor beta chain with many counts. Amplification of TCR beta CDR3 regions was performed using RNA transcripts as template. During a first-round RT-PCR of the TCR CDR3, the HTBI primer set was used. TCRdb re-called the multiplex PCR reads with MiXCR, one entry per CDR3 protein. This repertoire shows around 200,000 distinct CDR3 sequences, about 17% found once; its top ten account for 44%. The data are from a study of T cells in Graves' hyperthyroidism and ophthalmopathy. V dropped 4 bases and J dropped 5; count of bases not matched to a gene: 4. CDR1 and CDR2 from the germline V gene are DFQATT and SNEGSKA (reference sequence). The CDR3 consists of 14 residues.

The clonotype was recovered from a man in his forties with Graves' hyperthyroidism. The sample taken for sequencing was blood. The chain links TRBV20-1 to TRBJ2-5; 13 bases align to TRBD2. DNA of the CDR3: TGCAGTGCTACCGGGACTAGCGGGGTGGAGACCCAGTACTTC. Amino acids: CSATGTSGVETQYF.